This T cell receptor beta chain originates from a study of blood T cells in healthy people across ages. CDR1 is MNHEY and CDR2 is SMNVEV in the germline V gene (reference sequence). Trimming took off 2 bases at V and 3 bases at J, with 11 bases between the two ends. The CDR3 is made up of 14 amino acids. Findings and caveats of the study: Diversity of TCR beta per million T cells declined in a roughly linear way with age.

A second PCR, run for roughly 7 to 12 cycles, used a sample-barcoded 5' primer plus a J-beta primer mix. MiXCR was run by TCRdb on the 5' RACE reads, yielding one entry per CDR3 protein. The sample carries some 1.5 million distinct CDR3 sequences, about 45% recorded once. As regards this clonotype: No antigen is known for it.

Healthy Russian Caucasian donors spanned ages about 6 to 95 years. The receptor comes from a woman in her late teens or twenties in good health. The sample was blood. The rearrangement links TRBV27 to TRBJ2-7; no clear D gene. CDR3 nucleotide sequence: TGTGCCAGCAGTTTACATCACATAAACTACGAGCAGTACTTC. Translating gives CASSLHHINYEQYF.